These 3 T cell receptor beta chains originate from one sample sequenced in a study of T-cell memory formation after mild COVID-19. TCRdb analysed the 5' RACE reads with MiXCR anew, one entry per CDR3 protein. The sample has about 430,000 distinct CDR3 sequences, 20% to 25% seen once; the top ten hold around 8.8%. The sequencing sample was made of PBMCs or a T cell subset sorted from them (not recorded which). The receptors derive from an adult woman who had mild COVID-19 (a few samples of this study predate the infection). Cell type and time point are not known.

The V call is TRBV18, the J call TRBJ1-1; 9 bases line up with TRBD1. There are 16 residues in the CDR3. Germline CDR1 reads KGHSH; CDR2 reads LQKENI. J was trimmed by 2 bases and V by 0 bases; bases with no gene match: 4. CDR3 nucleotides: TGTGCCAGCTCACCACCCGGGACAGGGCGAAACACTGAAGCTTTCTTT. Its translation is CASSPPGTGRNTEAFF. The entire variable domain, with the rest obtained from reference TRBV18 and TRBJ1-1, is as follows: NAGVMQNPRHLVRRRGQEARLRCSPMKGHSHVYWYRQLPEEGLKFMVYLQKENIIDESGMPKERFSAEFPKEGPSILRIQQVVRGDSAAYFCASSPPGTGRNTEAFFGQGTRLTVV.

The rearrangement links TRBV29-1 to TRBJ1-5; 10 bases are a match to TRBD1. V shed 4 bases and J 2 bases; nucleotides not matched to a gene: 11. The CDR3 runs 17 residues. Germline CDR1 and CDR2: SQVTM and ANQGSEA. The CDR3 DNA sequence: TGCAGCGTTGCGGAAGGGACAGGGGCTCATCGCAATCAGCCCCAGCATTTT. Protein product: CSVAEGTGAHRNQPQHF.

The V call is TRBV7-9, the J call TRBJ2-7; D is undetermined. The CDR3 runs 14 residues. The germline gives CDR1 SEHNR, CDR2 FQNEAQ (reference sequence). The V end was cut by 1 base, the J end by 3 bases, with 10 bases between. This chain's CDR3 is CASSLGPSSYEQYF. CDR3 nucleotide sequence: TGTGCCAGCAGCTTAGGTCCCTCGAGCTACGAGCAGTACTTC.